A single T cell receptor (beta chain) is shown here with its context. Its antigen is still unknown. The PCR ran on 60 Vbeta and 13 Jbeta primers. Generated by immunoSEQ multiplex PCR, the TCRdb table keeps only in-frame clones and is missing some. The sample includes some 45,000 clones, 55% to 75% seen only once; the top ten take around 3.4%. V was clipped by 6 bases and J by 4 bases; unmatched bases: 2. CDR1 is MNHEY, CDR2 SVGAGI, per germline. The CDR3 contains 12 residues. This specimen belongs to a study of cytomegalovirus exposure and HLA in healthy donors. Study-wide findings and caveats: Earlier results showed most TCR beta V segments being productive about 90% or about 30% of the time. Within a later analysis, the majority of CMV-associated TCR beta chains appeared HLA-restricted. A further, later analysis showed that HLA-associated TCR beta chains (compared with equally common others) were more clonally expanded.

The sequence was collected from a woman aged 30 to 39 in good health and CMV-seronegative. The chain joins TRBV6-5 to TRBJ2-5, with 7 bases that match TRBD2. What was sequenced was PBMCs. CDR3 amino acids: CASRPSGETQYF. The CDR3 bases are TGTGCCAGCAGGCCTAGCGGAGAGACCCAGTACTTC.